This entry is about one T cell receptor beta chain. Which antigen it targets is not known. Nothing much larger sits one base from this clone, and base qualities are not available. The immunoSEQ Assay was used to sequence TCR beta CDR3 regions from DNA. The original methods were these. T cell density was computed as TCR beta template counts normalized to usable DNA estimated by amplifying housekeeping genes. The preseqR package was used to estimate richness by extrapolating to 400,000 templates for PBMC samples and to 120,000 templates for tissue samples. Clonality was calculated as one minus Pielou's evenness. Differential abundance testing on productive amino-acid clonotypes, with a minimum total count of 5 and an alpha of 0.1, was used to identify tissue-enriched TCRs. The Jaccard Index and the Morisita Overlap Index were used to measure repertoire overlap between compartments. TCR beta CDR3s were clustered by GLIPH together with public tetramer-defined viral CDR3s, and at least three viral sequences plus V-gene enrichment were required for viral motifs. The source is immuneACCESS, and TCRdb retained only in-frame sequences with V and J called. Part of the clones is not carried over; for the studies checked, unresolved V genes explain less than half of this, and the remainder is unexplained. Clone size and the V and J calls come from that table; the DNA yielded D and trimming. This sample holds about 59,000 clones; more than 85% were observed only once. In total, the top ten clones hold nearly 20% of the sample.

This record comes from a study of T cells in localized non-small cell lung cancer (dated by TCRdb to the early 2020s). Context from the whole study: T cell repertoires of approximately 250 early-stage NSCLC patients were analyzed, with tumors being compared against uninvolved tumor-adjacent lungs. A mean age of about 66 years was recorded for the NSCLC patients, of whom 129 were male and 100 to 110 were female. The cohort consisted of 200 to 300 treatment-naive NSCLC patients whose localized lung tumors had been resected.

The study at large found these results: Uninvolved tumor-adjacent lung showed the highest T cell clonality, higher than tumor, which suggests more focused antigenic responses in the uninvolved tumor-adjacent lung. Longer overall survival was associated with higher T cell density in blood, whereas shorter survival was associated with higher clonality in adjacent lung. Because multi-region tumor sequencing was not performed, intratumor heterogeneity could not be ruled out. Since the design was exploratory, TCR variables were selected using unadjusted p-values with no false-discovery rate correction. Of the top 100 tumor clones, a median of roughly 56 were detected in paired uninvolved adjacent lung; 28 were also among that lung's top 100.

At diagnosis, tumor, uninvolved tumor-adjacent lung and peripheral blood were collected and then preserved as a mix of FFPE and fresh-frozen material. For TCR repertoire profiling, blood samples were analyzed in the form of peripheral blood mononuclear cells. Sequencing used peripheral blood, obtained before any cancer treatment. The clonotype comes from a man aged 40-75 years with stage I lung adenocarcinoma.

The CDR3 protein is CASTRQEVVYGYTF. Here is the DNA: TGTGCCAGCACCCGACAAGAGGTGGTTTATGGCTACACCTTC. The rearranged chain carries TRBV6-1 and TRBJ1-2, with the D gene too uncertain to name. The CDR3 goes from the cysteine to the phenylalanine over 14 residues. Here the CDR3 DNA is all that survives: 42 bases in frame from base 1. CDR1 is given as MNHNS and CDR2 as SASEGT, both from the germline V gene. Relative to germline, V is 7 bases shorter and J is 5 bases shorter, with 17 bases between their ends.